These 10 T cell receptor beta chains were all obtained from the same sample, sequenced in a study of regulatory T cells in long-lasting Graves disease. Building the TCR beta libraries relied on iRepertoire HTBI primers, and CDR3 regions underwent Arm-PCR. TCRdb used MiXCR to reprocess the multiplex PCR reads, holding one entry per CDR3 protein. The table has 400,000 to 500,000 distinct CDR3 sequences, about 15% seen once. Regarding time point: newly diagnosed GD, antithyroid drugs for less than 3 months. Extracted RNA from PBMCs served as the source of the TCR library. This sample also belongs to another study, concerning T cells in Graves' hyperthyroidism and ophthalmopathy.

The material sequenced was peripheral blood mononuclear cells (PBMCs), taken at new diagnosis, from a patient treated with antithyroid drugs. These TCRs come from a woman younger than 45 with Graves disease.

This clonotype was seen repeatedly, ten times or more. The chain combines TRBV2 with TRBJ2-7; D unclear. CDR1 is SNHLY, CDR2 FYNNEI, per germline. The length of the CDR3 is 10 residues. The V end was cut by 6 bases, the J end by 9 bases, with 9 bases between. CDR3 amino acids: CASRQAGQYF. The CDR3 DNA follows: TGTGCCAGCAGGCAGGCCGGGCAGTACTTC.

This clonotype was recorded many times. V is TRBV30 and J is TRBJ1-1; 11 nucleotides align to TRBD1. Per germline, CDR1 GTSNPN and CDR2 SVGIG (reference sequence). This CDR3 has 13 amino acids. Trimming removed 5 bases from V and 2 bases from J; junction bases left unmatched: 1. The CDR3 loop is CAWGQGANTEAFF. Written as DNA, the CDR3 is TGTGCCTGGGGACAGGGGGCAAACACTGAAGCTTTCTTT. Combining the CDR3 with reference TRBV30 and TRBJ1-1 gives the whole variable domain SQTIHQWPATLVQPVGSPLSLECTVEGTSNPNLYWYRQAAGRGLQLLFYSVGIGQISSEVPQNLSASRPQDRQFILSSKKLLLSDSGFYLCAWGQGANTEAFFGQGTRLTVV.

The chain couples TRBV12-3 or TRBV12-4 to TRBJ2-5; 14 bases are a match to TRBD2. This CDR3 spans 15 amino acids. The trim removed 7 bases at V and 5 bases at J, leaving 6 bases unmatched. The CDR3 protein is CASIPTSGRVETQYF. The DNA for the CDR3 is TGTGCCAGCATCCCGACTAGCGGGAGGGTGGAGACCCAGTACTTC.

In this sample, this clonotype turned up once. The rearrangement joins TRBV19 to TRBJ1-5; possible D gene TRBD1, 6 bases. The CDR3 length is 14 residues. CDR1 LNHDA and CDR2 SQIVND come from the germline V gene (reference sequence). The ends were cut back, 3 bases at V and 7 bases at J, with 13 bases in the middle. This CDR3 is CASSIPGVDQPQHF. Here the CDR3 DNA reads TGTGCCAGTAGTATTCCAGGGGTAGACCAGCCCCAGCATTTT. The full variable domain, in which reference TRBV19 and TRBJ1-5 provide the parts outside the CDR3, is DGGITQSPKYLFRKEGQNVTLSCEQNLNHDAMYWYRQDPGQGLRLIYYSQIVNDFQKGDIAEGYSVSREKKESFPLTVTSAQKNPTAFYLCASSIPGVDQPQHFGDGTRLSIL.

This clonotype has ten or more counts. The chain combines TRBV5-1 with TRBJ2-2; no clear D gene. V was shortened by 5 bases and J by 1 base, with 9 bases between the two germline ends. Germline V lookup: CDR1 SGHRS, CDR2 YFSETQ. There are 14 residues in the CDR3. CDR3 region: CASRKEVNTGELFF. The CDR3 DNA reads as TGCGCCAGCAGAAAAGAAGTGAACACCGGGGAGCTGTTTTTT.

This clonotype was observed many times. The V gene is TRBV5-1, the J gene TRBJ2-3; TRBD1 matches 8 bases. The CDR3 spans 14 residues. Unmatched junction bases numbered 4, after V lost 5 bases and J lost 2 bases. Germline V gene data show CDR1 as SGHRS and CDR2 as YFSETQ. The CDR3 protein is CASRGTGATDTQYF. In DNA form, the CDR3 reads TGCGCCAGCAGAGGGACAGGAGCCACAGATACGCAGTATTTT.

This clonotype was picked up many times. The chain employs TRBV4-1 and TRBJ2-7; 8 bases are a match to TRBD1. The V gene's germline CDR1 is MGHRA and CDR2 YSYEKL. The CDR3 is made up of 15 amino acids. V lost 1 base and J lost 4; bases outside the gene matches: 6. CDR3 bases: TGCGCCAGCAGCCAAGCCGGGACAGGTCCGTACGAGCAGTACTTC. This gives the protein CASSQAGTGPYEQYF.

This clonotype was counted at least ten times. This sequence joins TRBV10-3 and TRBJ2-7; D call uncertain. The germline V gene encodes CDR1 ENHRY and CDR2 SYGVKD. V was shortened by 3 bases and J by 2 bases, with 5 bases between the two germline ends. This CDR3 is 12 amino acids long. The CDR3 sequence is CAISDGTYEQYF. Here the CDR3 DNA reads TGTGCCATCAGTGACGGCACCTACGAGCAGTACTTC.

This clonotype has at least ten counts. V gene TRBV6-1 combines with J gene TRBJ2-7, with 10 bases fitting TRBD2. The junction had 7 bases not matched to a gene; V was cut back by 6 bases and J by 2 bases. This CDR3 spans 15 amino acids. From germline, CDR1 is MNHNS and CDR2 SASEGT. For the CDR3, the DNA is TGTGCCAGCAGGGAAAGCGGGAGGGCCCCCTACGAGCAGTACTTC. This sequence encodes CASRESGRAPYEQYF.

The chain combines TRBV28 with TRBJ2-5, with 11 bases lining up with TRBD1. V trimming: 2 bases; J trimming: 5 bases; junction bases outside the gene matches: 7. The CDR3 has 16 amino acids. From germline, CDR1 is MDHEN and CDR2 SYDVKM. The DNA of the CDR3 is TGTGCCAGCAGTTTACGGACAGGGGGCGCGAGGGAGACCCAGTACTTC. Its translation is CASSLRTGGARETQYF.